A selection of T cell receptor beta chains follows, all from one sample in a study of T-cell reconstitution after alpha-beta-depleted transplantation in children. TCRdb re-called the PCR reads through MiXCR, storing one row per CDR3 protein. The repertoire holds some 550,000 distinct CDR3 sequences, with about 21% as singletons. The specimen comprised PBMCs, mostly from graft donor cells, sampled 360 days after TCRalphabeta/CD19-depleted stem cell transplant. Receptor source: a boy younger than two who had a stem cell transplant for acute myeloid leukemia, so the T cells may come from the graft donor. The CDR3 runs from the conserved cysteine through the conserved F or W. Fields, in order: J gene, clone size, V gene, CDR3 protein. The size of a clone is reported for some rows only, either as once, few or many, or as a class for expanded clones.

>TRBJ1-5|.|TRBV10-3
CAIRGTGDSNQPQHF
>TRBJ1-3|few|TRBV29-1
CSVEDSSNTIYF
>TRBJ2-1|.|TRBV28
CASSLGSGGARVFF
>TRBJ2-5|.|TRBV24-1
CATSDSKGLAGETQYF
>TRBJ2-3|.|TRBV9
CASSVGAHSTDTQYF
>TRBJ2-3|.|TRBV20-1
CSPSLRTGTDTQYF
>TRBJ2-1|.|TRBV18
CASSRSGGALNEQFF
>TRBJ2-7|few|TRBV7-2
CASSPQTGGADEQYF
>TRBJ2-7|many|TRBV20-1
CSAPVAGQTYEQYF
>TRBJ2-6|many|TRBV5-1
CASSVFLQGLSGANVLTF
>TRBJ2-7|many|TRBV11-2
CASSANLGVSYEQYF
>TRBJ2-3|.|TRBV7-3
CASSLMGDRTDTQYF
>TRBJ1-3|few|TRBV29-1
CSVGGYNITSGNTIYF
>TRBJ2-1|many|TRBV4-3
CASSQDSTGGGVYNEQFF
>TRBJ1-6|many|TRBV12-3/TRBV12-4
CASNSLSSYNSPLHF
>TRBJ1-3|many|TRBV20-1
CSASGNPYSSGNTIYF
>TRBJ2-3|.|TRBV7-2
CASSSSTGTDTQYF
>TRBJ2-1|many|TRBV20-1
CSARRLAGGYNEQFF
>TRBJ2-1|many|TRBV7-3
CASSLRRGSYNEQFF
>TRBJ2-3|.|TRBV6-1
CASNLLAGGTDTQYF
>TRBJ1-2|many|TRBV5-1
CASSLDGPTSGNYGYTF
>TRBJ2-1|.|TRBV10-2
CASMRAGGNNEQFF
>TRBJ1-2|many|TRBV21-1
CASSKGDVHSYGYTF
>TRBJ2-1|few|TRBV29-1
CSARPGQGAHEQFF
>TRBJ2-3|once|TRBV6-1
CASSPGTGLEGTDTQYF
>TRBJ2-7|few|TRBV7-2
CASSSTGATGEQYF
>TRBJ1-5|.|TRBV7-8
CASTSGAYSNQPQHF
>TRBJ2-7|few|TRBV12-3/TRBV12-4
CASTPTGIGNEQYF
>TRBJ2-7|few|TRBV20-1
CSATGLAGDPYEQYF
>TRBJ1-2|few|TRBV29-1
CSVEDQQGHGTF
>TRBJ2-7|many|TRBV6-2/TRBV6-3
CASSPASYEQYF
>TRBJ2-1|many|TRBV5-6
CASSFEGTSVLNEQFF
>TRBJ2-2|few|TRBV4-2
CASSAHGGELFF
>TRBJ1-3|.|TRBV7-9
CASSPKTSGNTIYF
>TRBJ1-2|.|TRBV20-1
CSVRQGLANYGYTF
>TRBJ2-5|.|TRBV7-9
CASEAGGTQYF
>TRBJ2-1|many|TRBV20-1
CSARLAASGRYNEQFF
>TRBJ1-2|few|TRBV12-3/TRBV12-4
CASSSRDRGEYGYTF
>TRBJ2-2|.|TRBV5-1
CASSPQGSDGTGELFF
>TRBJ2-1|.|TRBV6-1
CASKEQGASYNEQFF
>TRBJ1-5|many|TRBV12-3/TRBV12-4
CASSLRRGRVRNQPQHF
>TRBJ1-2|.|TRBV29-1
CSVVVANRANYGYTF
>TRBJ2-3|few|TRBV11-2
CASSLGLAGRSDTQYF
>TRBJ1-1|once|TRBV11-2
CASSLGAVWGLGNTVAFF
>TRBJ2-3|.|TRBV12-3/TRBV12-4
CASSLVGHPTDTQYF
>TRBJ1-1|many|TRBV20-1
CSARAHGGQINTEAFF
>TRBJ2-3|.|TRBV12-3/TRBV12-4
CASSLSPIRGGTDTQYF
>TRBJ2-5|few|TRBV6-5
CASSWSNRMRDQETQYF
>TRBJ2-3|.|TRBV29-1
CSGGAGFTDTQYF
>TRBJ2-6|few|TRBV12-3/TRBV12-4
CASSRLRTVKKSGANVLTF
>TRBJ1-2|few|TRBV27
CATRGNYGYTF
>TRBJ2-2|many|TRBV6-1
CASGGPANTGELFF
>TRBJ2-7|many|TRBV3-1
CASSHLAGYEQYF
>TRBJ2-7|many|TRBV5-1
CASSSPTGRSYEQYF
>TRBJ2-2|many|TRBV5-1
CASSLRTSVGELFF